Listed below are T cell receptor beta chains from one sample, sequenced in a study of T-cell reconstitution after alpha-beta-depleted transplantation in children. One entry per CDR3 protein results from TCRdb running MiXCR on the PCR reads. The sample shows approximately 520,000 distinct CDR3 sequences, about an eighth of them seen only once. The material sequenced was PBMCs, mostly from graft donor cells, taken 180 days after TCRalphabeta/CD19-depleted stem cell transplant. Every receptor here comes from a female patient aged 2-9 years who had a stem cell transplant for aplastic anemia, so the T cells may come from the graft donor. The CDR3 runs from the conserved cysteine through the conserved F or W. The D gene is left open where the match is weak. Size values are once, few and many counts, or a class for expanded clones, and some rows have none.

size: -; D: TRBD2; V: TRBV28; J: TRBJ2-7; CDR3: CASRSREGRVYEQYF; DNA: TGTGCCAGCAGATCTCGGGAGGGCCGGGTCTACGAGCAGTACTTC
size: many; D: -; V: TRBV12-3/TRBV12-4; J: TRBJ2-2; CDR3: CASSFGRVTNTGELFF; DNA: TGTGCCAGCAGTTTTGGGCGAGTTACGAACACCGGGGAGCTGTTTTTT
size: -; D: -; V: TRBV28; J: TRBJ1-5; CDR3: CASSFMYISSNQPQHF; DNA: TGTGCCAGCAGTTTTATGTACATCTCTAGCAATCAGCCCCAGCATTTT
size: -; D: TRBD1; V: TRBV7-2; J: TRBJ1-1; CDR3: CASKITGTGGSTEAFF; DNA: TGTGCCAGCAAAATTACCGGGACAGGGGGGTCCACTGAAGCTTTCTTT
size: -; D: TRBD1; V: TRBV4-3; J: TRBJ1-2; CDR3: CASSHTGEWLAGYTF; DNA: TGCGCCAGCAGCCATACAGGGGAGTGGTTAGCTGGCTACACCTTC
size: many; D: -; V: TRBV7-2; J: TRBJ2-1; CDR3: CASSLVREQFF; DNA: TGTGCCAGCAGCTTAGTACGTGAGCAGTTCTTC
size: -; D: -; V: TRBV7-2; J: TRBJ2-5; CDR3: CASSLGDASQVGETQYF; DNA: TGTGCCAGCAGCTTAGGAGACGCTAGTCAGGTGGGAGAGACCCAGTACTTC
size: -; D: -; V: TRBV29-1; J: TRBJ2-7; CDR3: CSVELGAEQYF; DNA: TGCAGCGTTGAATTGGGTGCCGAGCAGTACTTC
size: -; D: TRBD2; V: TRBV4-1; J: TRBJ2-5; CDR3: CASSQRWVAGTSGKDQETQYF; DNA: TGCGCCAGCAGCCAAAGATGGGTTGCCGGGACTAGCGGGAAGGACCAAGAGACCCAGTACTTC
size: -; D: TRBD2; V: TRBV5-1; J: TRBJ2-1; CDR3: CASSLGLADSPYNEQFF; DNA: TGCGCCAGCAGCTTGGGACTAGCGGATTCCCCTTACAATGAGCAGTTCTTC
size: few; D: -; V: TRBV5-6; J: TRBJ2-7; CDR3: CASTLKGPYYEQYF; DNA: TGTGCCAGCACCCTCAAGGGGCCTTACTACGAGCAGTACTTC
size: few; D: TRBD2; V: TRBV28; J: TRBJ2-2; CDR3: CASSSSGNTGELFF; DNA: TGTGCCAGCAGTTCTAGCGGGAACACCGGGGAGCTGTTTTTT
size: few; D: -; V: TRBV18; J: TRBJ2-5; CDR3: CASSPVQRQKETQYF; DNA: TGTGCCAGCTCACCAGTTCAGCGGCAAAAAGAGACCCAGTACTTC
size: few; D: TRBD1; V: TRBV7-2; J: TRBJ2-3; CDR3: CASSPRTGGFGADTQYF; DNA: TGTGCCAGCAGCCCACGGACAGGGGGCTTCGGGGCGGATACGCAGTATTTT
size: few; D: TRBD1; V: TRBV7-2; J: TRBJ1-4; CDR3: CASSSGTGRKLFF; DNA: TGTGCCAGCAGCTCCGGGACAGGGAGAAAACTGTTTTTT
size: few; D: -; V: TRBV14; J: TRBJ2-5; CDR3: CASSQEVPVSSAETQYF; DNA: TGTGCCAGCAGCCAAGAGGTTCCTGTCAGTTCCGCGGAGACCCAGTACTTC
size: few; D: -; V: TRBV2; J: TRBJ1-5; CDR3: CASSSRRRNQPQHF; DNA: TGTGCCAGCAGTTCTCGCAGGAGGAATCAGCCCCAGCATTTT
size: -; D: -; V: TRBV25-1; J: TRBJ1-2; CDR3: CASSEFGGASGYTF; DNA: TGTGCCAGCAGTGAATTCGGAGGGGCTAGTGGCTACACCTTC
size: -; D: -; V: TRBV5-6; J: TRBJ2-3; CDR3: CASSQMTARDTQYF; DNA: TGTGCCAGCAGCCAAATGACAGCCCGAGATACGCAGTATTTT
size: few; D: -; V: TRBV7-6; J: TRBJ1-2; CDR3: CASSLDPHRERNYGYTF; DNA: TGTGCCAGCAGCTTAGATCCCCACAGAGAACGGAACTATGGCTACACCTTC